This TCR beta chain was recorded in a study of PD-L1 blockade in urothelial cancer. Study in general: About 85% of the roughly 29 patients were men whose urothelial cancer was bladder-origin. As for prior chemotherapy regimens, patients had received 0 to 3.

V lost 2 bases and J 8 bases, leaving 15 bases between the germline ends. Per germline, CDR1 SGHVS and CDR2 FQNEAQ. The CDR3 runs 14 residues. Patients presented with locally advanced or metastatic urothelial carcinoma. Spiked synthetic TCR analogs estimated absolute template abundance per PCR. Produced via immunoSEQ multiplex PCR; TCRdb's table is partial and in-frame only. The table has 45,000 to 65,000 clones, under 90% seen once; the top ten hold about 5.6%. The clonotype comes from a man in his forties with urothelial cancer. The chain recombines TRBV7-8 with TRBJ1-1, with unresolved D. The source material was PBMCs, sampled around atezolizumab (anti-PD-L1) treatment. The CDR3 is CASSLSFYAPEAFF. The CDR3 region has the DNA TGTGCCAGCAGCTTATCTTTTTATGCGCCAGAAGCTTTCTTT.